Shown below are 22 T cell receptor beta chains from a single sample sequenced in a study of blood T cell repertoires in COVID-19. The assay was immunoSEQ multiplex PCR, and TCRdb's table has in-frame clones only and misses some. The sample has more than 200,000 clones, 80% to 90% seen once. The sequenced sample consisted of peripheral blood. All receptors derive from a man aged 25 to 40 with COVID-19, enrolled during active disease.

The chain recombines TRBV4-3 with TRBJ2-7, with 7 bases lining up with TRBD2. The CDR3 is 13 amino acids. The trim removed 3 bases at V and 7 bases at J, leaving 6 bases unmatched. The germline gives CDR1 LGHNA, CDR2 YSLEER. The CDR3 sequence is CASSHFPGLEQYF. CDR3 DNA: TGCGCCAGCAGCCACTTTCCGGGACTAGAGCAGTACTTC.

The sample holds one count of this clone. The V and J genes are TRBV29-1 and TRBJ2-7; TRBD1 matches at 11 bases. Trimming at V came to 4 bases and at J to 4 bases, leaving 0 bases not matched to a gene. The CDR3 totals 12 residues. CDR1 and CDR2 from the germline V gene are SQVTM and ANQGSEA. CDR3 loop: CSVGDRGYEQYF. The CDR3 DNA reads as TGCAGCGTTGGGGACAGGGGGTACGAGCAGTACTTC.

The genes are TRBV27 and TRBJ1-2; TRBD1 matches 7 bases. Germline CDR1 reads MNHEY; CDR2 reads SMNVEV (reference sequence). The CDR3 totals 15 residues. Germline trimming cut 3 bases from V and 6 bases from J; bases unmatched to any gene: 10. This CDR3 is CASSFRGPRPNGYTF. As DNA, the CDR3 is TGTGCCAGCAGTTTTAGGGGGCCGCGGCCTAATGGCTACACCTTC.

V and J are TRBV15 and TRBJ2-1; weak D call: TRBD2 (6 bases). V gave up 0 bases and J gave up 0 bases, with 15 bases separating them. The CDR3 is 18 amino acids. The germline CDR1 and CDR2 sequences are LNHNV and YYDKDF (reference sequence). CDR3 region: CATSREPPSASSYNEQFF. The CDR3 DNA sequence: TGTGCCACCAGCAGAGAACCCCCTAGCGCCAGCTCCTACAATGAGCAGTTCTTC.

The CDR3 is CASSPNTGRGFQPQHF. Here the CDR3 DNA reads TGTGCCAGCAGTCCGAATACAGGGAGGGGGTTTCAGCCCCAGCATTTT. The J gene is TRBJ1-5, the V gene TRBV28, with D maybe TRBD1 (6 bases). Trimming pared 5 bases from V and 6 bases from J, leaving 20 bases between. The CDR3 loop spans 16 amino acids. The germline CDR1 and CDR2 sequences are MDHEN and SYDVKM. Drawing the rest from reference TRBV28 and TRBJ1-5, the complete variable domain is DVKVTQSSRYLVKRTGEKVFLECVQDMDHENMFWYRQDPGLGLRLIYFSYDVKMKEKGDIPEGYSVSREKKERFSLILESASTNQTSMYLCASSPNTGRGFQPQHFGDGTRLSIL.

The chain has TRBV25-1 and TRBJ1-1; 8 nucleotides align to TRBD1. Germline V gene sequence: CDR1 MGHDK, CDR2 SYGVNS. V lost 0 bases, J lost 7 bases, and 13 bases stayed unmatched. CDR3 size: 17 residues. The CDR3 loop reads CASSEYGRQGALVEAFF. CDR3 nucleotide sequence: TGTGCCAGCAGTGAATATGGTAGGCAGGGGGCTCTTGTTGAAGCTTTCTTT.

With respect to this clone: Germline is not matched at one junction end, which may reflect a read error. The rearrangement uses TRBV28 and TRBJ2-7, with D perhaps matching TRBD2 (5 bases). The V gene's germline CDR1 is MDHEN and CDR2 SYDVKM. CDR3 length: 11 residues. DNA for the CDR3: TGTGCCAGCAGTACTACTAGGGCCCGCGACTTC. It is translated as CASSTTRARDF.

This clone was found once. Other DNA sequences within the sample encode an identical CDR3. The rearrangement joins TRBV7-9 to TRBJ2-1, with D unresolved. V was clipped by 1 base and J by 0 bases, with 7 bases between them. This CDR3 is built from 15 residues. Germline values: CDR1 SEHNR, CDR2 FQNEAQ (reference sequence). CDR3 coding DNA: TGTGCCAGCAGCTTAGATCCTAGCTCCTACAATGAGCAGTTCTTC. Translation gives CASSLDPSSYNEQFF.

This clone was seen just once. V usage is TRBV3-1 (or the pseudogene TRBV3-2) and J usage is TRBJ1-3; D is ambiguous. CDR3 size: 16 residues. V was cut by 2 bases and J by 0 bases, with 11 bases left in between. From germline, CDR1 is LGHDT and CDR2 YNNKEL (reference sequence). CDR3 nucleotide sequence: TGTGCCAGCAGCCAATTTCTAGGCAGCTCTGGAAACACCATATATTTT. It codes for CASSQFLGSSGNTIYF.

The V call is TRBV27, the J call TRBJ1-2, with D perhaps TRBD1 (5 bases). CDR1 is MNHEY and CDR2 is SMNVEV in the germline V gene (reference sequence). The CDR3 covers 13 residues. V was trimmed by 3 bases and J by 5 bases, leaving 10 bases between them. The CDR3 nucleotides are TGTGCCAGCAGTTTTGGGGCCTGGTATGGCTACACCTTC. Protein: CASSFGAWYGYTF.

The V gene is TRBV19, the J gene TRBJ2-7, with 8 bases matching TRBD1. The germline V gene encodes CDR1 LNHDA and CDR2 SQIVND (reference sequence). The trim removed 8 bases at V and 5 bases at J, leaving 11 bases unmatched. This CDR3 contains 14 residues. CDR3: CASRSGGGFDEQYF. CDR3 DNA: TGTGCCAGTCGCTCAGGGGGCGGATTTGACGAGCAGTACTTC.

The chain combines TRBV9 with TRBJ2-1; D perhaps matches TRBD1 (5 bases). This CDR3 has 13 amino acids. Germline loops: CDR1 SGDLS, CDR2 YYNGEE. Trimming left V 3 bases short and J 3 bases short, with 7 bases between. In nucleotides, the CDR3 is TGTGCCAGCAGCGGGGGCGTCTACAATGAGCAGTTCTTC. Protein sequence: CASSGGVYNEQFF.

CDR3 DNA: TGTGCCAGCAGCCATGTGGGACTAGCGGATAATGAGCAGTTCTTC. Translation: CASSHVGLADNEQFF. J is TRBJ2-1 and V is TRBV3-1 (or the pseudogene TRBV3-2); 11 nucleotides agree with TRBD2. The trim removed 3 bases at V and 7 bases at J, leaving 5 bases unmatched. The CDR3 covers 15 residues. Germline V CDR1 and CDR2: LGHDT, YNNKEL (reference sequence).

The genes are TRBV18 and TRBJ1-3; no definite D call. The germline V gene has CDR1 KGHSH and CDR2 LQKENI. V was shortened by 3 bases and J by 1 base, with 10 bases between the two germline ends. The CDR3 is 15 residues long. The CDR3 spells CASSPSQESGNTIYF. CDR3 nucleotides: TGTGCCAGCTCACCGAGCCAGGAATCTGGAAACACCATATATTTT. Supplemented by reference TRBV18 and TRBJ1-3, the full variable domain reads NAGVMQNPRHLVRRRGQEARLRCSPMKGHSHVYWYRQLPEEGLKFMVYLQKENIIDESGMPKERFSAEFPKEGPSILRIQQVVRGDSAAYFCASSPSQESGNTIYFGEGSWLTVV.

The chain uses TRBV19 and TRBJ2-5, with 9 bases lining up with TRBD1. The V and J ends lost 8 bases and 5 bases, in that order; junction bases with no gene match: 0. Germline V gene sequence: CDR1 LNHDA, CDR2 SQIVND (reference sequence). This CDR3 is built from 11 residues. The DNA for the CDR3 is TGTGCCAGTGGACAGGGGGAGACCCAGTACTTC. Amino acids: CASGQGETQYF. The full variable domain, with the rest looked up from reference TRBV19 and TRBJ2-5, is DGGITQSPKYLFRKEGQNVTLSCEQNLNHDAMYWYRQDPGQGLRLIYYSQIVNDFQKGDIAEGYSVSREKKESFPLTVTSAQKNPTAFYLCASGQGETQYFGPGTRLLVL.

This chain links TRBV7-3 with TRBJ1-1; a weak D match, TRBD1 (6 bases). Germline V gene sequence: CDR1 SGHTA, CDR2 FQGTGA. CDR3 length equals 16 residues. Trimming took 5 bases from V and 1 from J, leaving 17 bases between them. The CDR3 here is CASSPGPGQTNTEAFF. As DNA, the CDR3 is TGTGCCAGCAGCCCGGGGCCGGGACAAACGAACACTGAAGCTTTCTTT. Looking up the rest from reference TRBV7-3 and TRBJ1-1 gives the full variable domain: GAGVSQTPSNKVTEKGKYVELRCDPISGHTALYWYRQSLGQGPEFLIYFQGTGAADDSGLPNDRFFAVRPEGSVSTLKIQRTERGDSAVYLCASSPGPGQTNTEAFFGQGTRLTVV.

The V call is TRBV5-5, the J call TRBJ1-6, with a weak D call TRBD1 (5 bases). Trimming took 8 bases from V and 7 from J, leaving 19 bases between them. There are 15 residues in the CDR3. Germline-derived CDR1 and CDR2 are SGHKS and YYEKEE (reference sequence). The CDR3, as DNA: TGTGCCAGTACCCCTTGGACGGGGGTAAATTCACCCCTCCACTTT. It yields the protein CASTPWTGVNSPLHF.

J is TRBJ1-5 and V is TRBV11-2, with D tentatively TRBD1 (5 bases). This CDR3 contains 15 residues. CDR1 and CDR2 from the germline V gene are SGHAT and FQNNGV. The V end was cut by 5 bases, the J end by 7 bases, with 18 bases between. The CDR3: CASSGSGGGVQPQHF. In DNA form, the CDR3 reads TGTGCCAGCAGCGGATCGGGTGGGGGGGTCCAGCCCCAGCATTTT.

J is TRBJ2-5 and V is TRBV11-1, with D possibly being TRBD1 (6 bases). The CDR3 extends over 14 amino acids. Trimming took 2 bases from V and 2 from J, leaving 9 bases between them. Germline V gene data show CDR1 as SGHAT and CDR2 as FQDESV (reference sequence). The CDR3 DNA follows: TGTGCCAGCAGCTTAAATGGACAGCAAGAGACCCAGTACTTC. Translation gives CASSLNGQQETQYF.

This chain joins TRBV5-1 and TRBJ1-2, with D unclear. Germline CDR1 and CDR2: SGHRS and YFSETQ. V was clipped by 0 bases and J by 2 bases, with 5 bases between them. This CDR3 is 13 amino acids long. CDR3 in DNA: TGCGCCAGCAGCTTGGACGGGAACTATGGCTACACCTTC. Its translation: CASSLDGNYGYTF.

The chain recombines TRBV28 with TRBJ1-5; no reliable D call. Germline V gene lookup returns CDR1 MDHEN and CDR2 SYDVKM. This CDR3 has 15 amino acids. Trimming took off 6 bases at V and 0 bases at J, with 12 bases between the two ends. CDR3 residues: CASRLATLSNQPQHF. CDR3 nucleotide sequence: TGTGCCAGCAGACTCGCCACCCTTAGCAATCAGCCCCAGCATTTT.

The rearrangement links TRBV7-9 to TRBJ1-5; D not resolved. With 5 bases removed from V and 0 bases from J, the gap between germline ends came to 23 bases. The V gene's germline CDR1 is SEHNR and CDR2 FQNEAQ (reference sequence). The CDR3 is made up of 19 amino acids. CDR3 sequence reads: CASSAWADTYSNSNQPQHF. The CDR3 coding sequence is TGTGCCAGCAGCGCCTGGGCCGACACGTACTCTAATAGCAATCAGCCCCAGCATTTT.